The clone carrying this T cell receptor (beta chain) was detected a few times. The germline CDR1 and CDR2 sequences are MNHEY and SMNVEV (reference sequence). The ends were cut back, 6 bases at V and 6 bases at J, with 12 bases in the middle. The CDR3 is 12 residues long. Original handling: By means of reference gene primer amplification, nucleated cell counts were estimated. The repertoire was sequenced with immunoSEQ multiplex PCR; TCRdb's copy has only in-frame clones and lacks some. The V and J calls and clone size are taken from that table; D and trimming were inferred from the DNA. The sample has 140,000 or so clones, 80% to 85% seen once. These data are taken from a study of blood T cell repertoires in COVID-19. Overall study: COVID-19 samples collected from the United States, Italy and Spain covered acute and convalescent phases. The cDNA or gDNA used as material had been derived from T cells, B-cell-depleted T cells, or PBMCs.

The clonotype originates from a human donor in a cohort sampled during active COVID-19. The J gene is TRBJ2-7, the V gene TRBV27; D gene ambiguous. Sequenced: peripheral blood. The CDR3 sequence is CASSSLVGEQYF. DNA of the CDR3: TGTGCCAGCAGCTCTCTCGTCGGCGAGCAGTACTTC.